These 23 T cell receptor beta chains were all obtained from the same sample, sequenced in a study of T cell responses to AZD1222 COVID-19 vaccine. The protocol was immunoSEQ multiplex PCR, while the TCRdb copy is restricted to in-frame clones and leaves out a portion. In the table there are 65,000 to 70,000 clones, around nine tenths of which are singletons. Sequenced material: peripheral blood, taken on day 0 of AZD1222 vaccination. Receptor source: an adult in good health.

The V call is TRBV4-3, the J call TRBJ2-1; tentative D call: TRBD1 (6 bases). Trimming pared 1 base from V and 1 base from J, leaving 11 bases between. Germline lookup yields CDR1 LGHNA and CDR2 YSLEER. This CDR3 region has 16 residues. The CDR3 reads CASSQALQGSYNEQFF. The DNA of the CDR3 is TGCGCCAGCAGCCAAGCCCTACAGGGATCCTACAATGAGCAGTTCTTC.

The V call is TRBV7-9, the J call TRBJ2-1; D gene unclear. In germline, CDR1 is SEHNR, CDR2 FQNEAQ (reference sequence). The CDR3 is 12 amino acids. With 1 base removed from V and 8 bases from J, the gap between germline ends came to 6 bases. DNA of the CDR3: TGTGCCAGCAGCTTAGGGTCCTATGAGCAGTTCTTC. Protein sequence: CASSLGSYEQFF.

CDR3 loop: CASSSLAGANSGANVLTF. CDR3 coding DNA: TGTGCCAGCAGCTCTCTAGCGGGAGCGAACTCTGGGGCCAACGTCCTGACTTTC. The chain couples TRBV11-3 to TRBJ2-6; 10 bases map to TRBD2. The V and J ends lost 4 bases and 0 bases, in that order; junction bases with no gene match: 6. Germline V gene data show CDR1 as SGHNT and CDR2 as YENEEA. The length of the CDR3 is 18 residues. Using reference TRBV11-3 and TRBJ2-6 for the parts outside the CDR3, the full variable domain is EAGVVQSPRYKIIEKKQPVAFWCNPISGHNTLYWYLQNLGQGPELLIRYENEEAVDDSQLPKDRFSAERLKGVDSTLKIQPAELGDSAVYLCASSSLAGANSGANVLTFGAGSRLTVL.

J is TRBJ2-7 and V is TRBV5-4; 9 bases match TRBD1. Trimming cost V 4 bases and J 7 bases; bases outside gene matches: 12. Germline loops: CDR1 SGHNT, CDR2 YYREEE (reference sequence). CDR3 length: 15 amino acids. In nucleotides, the CDR3 is TGTGCCAGCAGCCACAGTCGACAGGGGGTAGGGGAGCAGTACTTC. Translated, it gives CASSHSRQGVGEQYF.

The rearrangement uses TRBV7-8 and TRBJ2-2; 7 nucleotides match TRBD2. The CDR3 length is 17 residues. CDR1 is SGHVS and CDR2 is FQNEAQ in the germline V gene. V shed 8 bases and J 5 bases; nucleotides not matched to a gene: 17. The CDR3 spells CASASTWEGLRTGELFF. The CDR3 nucleotides are TGTGCCAGCGCTTCGACCTGGGAGGGCCTGAGAACCGGGGAGCTGTTTTTT.

The chain joins TRBV28 to TRBJ1-1; the D gene is possibly TRBD1 (6 bases). The germline V gene encodes CDR1 MDHEN and CDR2 SYDVKM. The CDR3 is 14 residues long. Between the trimmed V and J ends, which lost 2 bases and 4 bases, there was a span of 11 bases. CDR3 sequence: CASSLGGAVTEAFF. CDR3 nucleotide sequence: TGTGCCAGCAGTTTAGGGGGGGCGGTCACTGAAGCTTTCTTT.

This clone was seen a few times. The CDR3: CASKVATVAGELFF. Written as DNA, the CDR3 is TGTGCCAGCAAGGTGGCGACAGTCGCCGGGGAGCTGTTTTTT. This chain connects TRBV28 to TRBJ2-2; possibly TRBD1 for D (5 bases). Trimming left V 7 bases short and J 6 bases short, with 15 bases between. This CDR3 is built from 14 residues. Germline V gene data show CDR1 as MDHEN and CDR2 as SYDVKM.

This clone was observed a single time. The CDR3 nucleotides are TGCGCCAGCAGCCAAGGTCTTCGAGCCTACTACGAGCAGTACTTC. Its translation is CASSQGLRAYYEQYF. The rearrangement links TRBV4-1 to TRBJ2-7; D is unclear. CDR1 is MGHRA and CDR2 is YSYEKL in the germline V gene. V lost 1 base and J 3 bases, leaving 13 bases between the germline ends. The CDR3 sequence is 15 residues long.

The table lists this clone with a few counts. The chain recombines TRBV5-6 with TRBJ2-1, with 11 bases lining up with TRBD2. The V segment lost 4 bases and the J segment 8 bases; nucleotides outside the gene matches: 14. CDR3 length: 17 amino acids. Germline CDR1 reads SGHDT; CDR2 reads YYEEEE. CDR3 protein: CASSPPTETSGTHEQFF. The CDR3 DNA is TGTGCCAGCAGCCCCCCCACAGAGACTAGCGGGACCCATGAGCAGTTCTTC.

The chain carries TRBV28 and TRBJ1-2, with a weak D call TRBD1 (6 bases). The CDR3 sequence is 13 residues long. Per germline, CDR1 MDHEN and CDR2 SYDVKM. Trimming left V 6 bases short and J 8 bases short, with 16 bases between. CDR3 loop: CASSPRGPGGYTF. The DNA of the CDR3 is TGTGCCAGCAGCCCCAGGGGCCCGGGCGGCTACACCTTC.

The J gene is TRBJ2-1, the V gene TRBV6-5; D remains unclear. The CDR3 is 12 residues long. V lost 0 bases and J 7 bases, leaving 4 bases between the germline ends. CDR1 MNHEY and CDR2 SVGAGI come from the germline V gene. CDR3 sequence: CASSYSTNEQFF. In DNA form, the CDR3 reads TGTGCCAGCAGTTACTCGACTAATGAGCAGTTCTTC.

V and J are TRBV29-1 and TRBJ1-2; tentative D call: TRBD1 (5 bases). The germline V gene has CDR1 SQVTM and CDR2 ANQGSEA. This CDR3 is 19 amino acids long. V lost 3 bases and J 4 bases, leaving 30 bases between the germline ends. Here the CDR3 DNA reads TGCAGCGTTGATCTGAGGGGCCGGGCAGATGGTCGCTCGATCTATGGCTACACCTTC. This sequence encodes CSVDLRGRADGRSIYGYTF.

This clone was found a few times. The chain uses TRBV19 and TRBJ1-2, with 8 bases fitting TRBD1. V lost 5 bases, J lost 5 bases, and 4 bases stayed unmatched. This CDR3 has 13 residues. CDR1 LNHDA and CDR2 SQIVND come from the germline V gene (reference sequence). CDR3 sequence reads: CASSLQGAYGYTF. In DNA form, the CDR3 reads TGTGCCAGTAGTCTCCAGGGGGCTTATGGCTACACCTTC.

This clone has just one count. The chain employs TRBV7-3 and TRBJ1-1, with 9 nucleotides matching TRBD1. J gave up 4 bases and V 5 bases, and 5 bases lay outside the gene matches. This CDR3 has 14 residues. The germline gives CDR1 SGHTA, CDR2 FQGTGA. The CDR3 loop reads CASSNGTGFTEAFF. The DNA for the CDR3 is TGTGCCAGCAGCAACGGGACAGGGTTCACTGAAGCTTTCTTT.

This rearrangement joins TRBV5-4 to TRBJ1-1; no clear D gene. V lost 4 bases and J 3 bases, leaving 10 bases between the germline ends. CDR1 is SGHNT, CDR2 YYREEE, per germline (reference sequence). The CDR3 has 13 amino acids. This chain's CDR3 is CASSPPSHTEAFF. DNA for the CDR3: TGTGCCAGCAGCCCCCCCAGCCACACTGAAGCTTTCTTT.

The chain is built from TRBV6-5 and TRBJ2-3; possible D gene TRBD2, 6 bases. The V end was cut by 0 bases, the J end by 1 base, with 8 bases between. The CDR3 is 15 residues long. Germline CDR1 MNHEY, CDR2 SVGAGI. This CDR3 reads CASSYSPSGTDTQYF. The CDR3 DNA is TGTGCCAGCAGTTACTCCCCTAGCGGCACAGATACGCAGTATTTT.

The chain recombines TRBV2 with TRBJ2-1, with 7 bases matching TRBD1. This CDR3 is 16 amino acids long. Trimming at V came to 4 bases and at J to 7 bases, leaving 13 bases not matched to a gene. CDR1 and CDR2 (germline): SNHLY, FYNNEI. Here the CDR3 reads CASSVIDRAWGNEQFF. The CDR3 DNA sequence: TGTGCCAGCAGTGTAATCGACAGGGCCTGGGGGAATGAGCAGTTCTTC.

The V call is TRBV2, the J call TRBJ2-7; a weak D match, TRBD1 (6 bases). The CDR3 totals 12 residues. Germline V gene data show CDR1 as SNHLY and CDR2 as FYNNEI. V lost 11 bases and J 1 base, leaving 12 bases between the germline ends. The CDR3 region has the DNA TGTGCCTCCAACAGGGCGTCCTACGAGCAGTACTTC. Protein product: CASNRASYEQYF.

J is TRBJ2-7 and V is TRBV2; no definite D call. This CDR3 has 12 residues. Germline CDR1 is SNHLY and CDR2 is FYNNEI. V lost 3 bases and J lost 7, with 10 bases in between. CDR3 bases: TGTGCCAGCAGTGACGCCCCCCGGGAGCAGTACTTC. Its protein is CASSDAPREQYF.

The chain has TRBV6-5 and TRBJ2-7; possibly TRBD1 for D (5 bases). From germline, CDR1 is MNHEY and CDR2 SVGAGI. This CDR3 is 13 amino acids long. The CDR3 region is CASTPGTSGEQYF. CDR3 sequence (DNA): TGTGCTTCTACCCCAGGTACCTCAGGGGAGCAGTACTTC.

The chain has TRBV21-1 and TRBJ1-5; the table's D call, TRBD1, has no DNA check behind it. TRBV21-1 is termed a pseudogene. This CDR3 contains 18 residues. The CDR3 sequence: CASIHGGGEDDSNQPQHF. CDR3 bases: TGTGCCAGCATCCACGGAGGGGGCGAGGACGATAGCAATCAGCCCCAGCATTTT.

The V and J genes are TRBV6-1 and TRBJ2-5, with 11 bases lining up with TRBD2. The CDR3 sequence is 15 residues long. Germline CDR1 is MNHNS and CDR2 is SASEGT. The trim removed 2 bases at V and 1 base at J, leaving 0 bases unmatched. CDR3 residues: CASSELAGGQETQYF. CDR3 in DNA: TGTGCCAGCAGTGAACTAGCGGGAGGCCAAGAGACCCAGTACTTC.

This clone appeared once. V usage is TRBV6-5 and J usage is TRBJ1-4; D remains unclear. Trimming left V 2 bases short and J 4 bases short, with 5 bases between. This CDR3 spans 13 amino acids. Germline CDR1 and CDR2: MNHEY and SVGAGI. The CDR3 bases are TGTGCCAGCAGTTACCCTGATAATGAAAAACTGTTTTTT. Its translation is CASSYPDNEKLFF.